The present T cell receptor (beta chain) was sequenced within a study of control samples from healthy donors and cancer patients. The table came from immunoSEQ multiplex PCR; TCRdb's copy has only in-frame clones and leaves some out. Of about 120,000 clones in the sample, 93% were seen once. This CDR3 comprises 13 residues. Germline CDR1 and CDR2: DFQATT and SNEGSKA (reference sequence). J was trimmed by 3 bases and V by 3 bases; bases with no gene match: 3. The V call is TRBV20-1, the J call TRBJ2-7; 9 positions match TRBD1. The receptor was isolated from a man aged 30 to 39 in good health. Sequenced material: blood. CDR3 in amino acids: CSASRGQGYEQYV. In DNA, the CDR3 is TGCAGTGCTAGTAGGGGACAGGGCTACGAGCAGTACGTC.